This T cell receptor beta chain was captured in a study of preoperative IRX-2 immunotherapy in early breast cancer (dated by TCRdb to between 2019 and 2020). The library was prepared using the immunoSEQ multiplex PCR assay. In TCRdb, the immuneACCESS table is reduced to in-frame sequences with V and J assigned. These tables do not hold every clone; where another copy was compared, an unresolved V gene accounts for under half, and the others remain unexplained. The sample includes 95,000 to 100,000 clones, with roughly 89% observed a single time. Around 2% of the sample belongs to the ten largest clones. Per the germline V gene, WSHSY is the CDR1 and SAAADI is the CDR2. Measured from the cysteine to the phenylalanine, the CDR3 is 14 residues long. CDR3 DNA is the only sequence kept; it has 42 bases, read in frame from the first base. Trimming costs V 5 bases and J 3 bases, and their ends lie 13 bases apart.

About this clone itself: Its antigen remains unidentified. Qualities for individual bases were not recorded, and no much larger clone is one base off.

This specimen's treatment or condition label, per the study, means: preoperative locoregional IRX-2 cytokine immunotherapy. The samples were obtained from a phase Ib study in which preoperative, locoregional IRX-2 cytokine immunotherapy intended to prime immune responses was tested. Donors were patients with early-stage breast cancer who received IRX-2 before surgery. This TCR was sampled from a human donor with breast cancer. The chain is made from TRBV10-2 and TRBJ1-1; the D gene is possibly TRBD1, with 6 bases matching. The sequenced sample was tumor tissue, obtained after IRX-2 immunotherapy. The CDR3 reads as follows: CASSITGWDTEAFF. The DNA reads as follows: TGCGCCAGCAGTATAACAGGGTGGGACACTGAAGCTTTCTTT.